Presented here are 8 T cell receptor beta chains from one specimen sequenced in a study of shared clonotypes between healthy human individuals. TCRdb's table, derived via immunoSEQ multiplex PCR, lists solely in-frame clones and lacks some. This sample has approximately 980,000 clones; 76% occur once, and the top ten carry about 1.5%. Sample: memory CD4+ T cells sorted from blood. Subset here: CD45RA-negative fraction. These TCRs come from a man aged 18 to 35 in good health.

As to this clone: The identical CDR3 is also encoded by other nucleotide sequences in the sample. V and J are TRBV5-1 and TRBJ2-2; the D is unclear. The CDR3 has 14 amino acids. The V end lost 2 bases, the J end lost 1 base, and 6 bases lay between the germline ends. Germline values: CDR1 SGHRS, CDR2 YFSETQ. This CDR3 reads CASSFEGNTGELFF. For the CDR3, the DNA is TGCGCCAGCAGCTTCGAAGGGAACACCGGGGAGCTGTTTTTT.

This clone was seen only once. V usage is TRBV10-1 and J usage is TRBJ1-4; the match to TRBD1 covers 10 bases. Germline V CDR1 and CDR2: WNHNN, SYGVQD (reference sequence). V was pared by 8 bases and J by 8 bases, with 14 bases of the junction left unmatched. This CDR3 contains 16 residues. The CDR3 nucleotides are TGCGCCAGCTCTAACGCCCCGGGACAGGGGTGGGAAAAACTGTTTTTT. Its translation is CASSNAPGQGWEKLFF.

The chain uses TRBV5-1 and TRBJ1-1; 8 positions agree with TRBD1. Germline CDR1 SGHRS, CDR2 YFSETQ. The CDR3 loop spans 17 amino acids. J was trimmed by 1 base and V by 2 bases; bases with no gene match: 10. As DNA, the CDR3 is TGCGCCAGCAGCTTAGATGGACAGGGAGGGTGGAACACTGAAGCTTTCTTT. Amino acids: CASSLDGQGGWNTEAFF.

The chain combines TRBV6-1 with TRBJ2-7, with 9 bases aligning to TRBD1. Trimming at V came to 10 bases and at J to 2 bases, leaving 6 bases not matched to a gene. The CDR3 totals 13 residues. Germline V gene sequence: CDR1 MNHNS, CDR2 SASEGT. CDR3 sequence (DNA): TGTGCCACCGGGACAGGGAAAACCTACGAGCAGTACTTC. Residues: CATGTGKTYEQYF.

The chain joins TRBV28 to TRBJ2-7, with a possible D match to TRBD2 (6 bases). The CDR3 runs 17 residues. V shed 4 bases and J shed 2 bases, with 21 bases lying between them. Germline V CDR1 and CDR2: MDHEN, SYDVKM. The CDR3 coding sequence is TGTGCCAGCAGTTCCTGGTCTGCCGGGACGGGAGCCTACGAGCAGTACTTC. The encoded protein is CASSSWSAGTGAYEQYF.

V is TRBV2 and J is TRBJ2-7; no reliable D call. This CDR3 has 14 amino acids. Trimming left V 2 bases short and J 0 bases short, with 8 bases between. From germline, CDR1 is SNHLY and CDR2 FYNNEI. CDR3: CASSESTSSYEQYF. The CDR3 DNA follows: TGTGCCAGCAGTGAATCGACAAGCTCCTACGAGCAGTACTTC.

The V call is TRBV30, the J call TRBJ1-1, with 7 nucleotides matching TRBD1. The CDR3 runs to 15 residues. In germline, CDR1 is GTSNPN, CDR2 SVGIG (reference sequence). V lost 0 bases to trimming and J lost 2 bases; unmatched junction nucleotides: 6. The CDR3 DNA is TGTGCCTGGAGTGTTGGCAAAGGGGGCAACACTGAAGCTTTCTTT. Its protein is CAWSVGKGGNTEAFF. The full variable domain, completed using reference TRBV30 and TRBJ1-1, is SQTIHQWPATLVQPVGSPLSLECTVEGTSNPNLYWYRQAAGRGLQLLFYSVGIGQISSEVPQNLSASRPQDRQFILSSKKLLLSDSGFYLCAWSVGKGGNTEAFFGQGTRLTVV.

The chain uses TRBV7-2 and TRBJ2-3; 8 nucleotides match TRBD2. After removal of 7 bases from V and 2 bases from J, the junction contained 8 bases not matched to a gene. Per germline, CDR1 SGHTA and CDR2 FQGNSA. The CDR3 loop spans 15 amino acids. CDR3 sequence reads: CASIRSGRFTDTQYF. Here the CDR3 DNA reads TGTGCCAGCATCAGAAGCGGGAGATTCACAGATACGCAGTATTTT.